This T cell receptor beta chain was sequenced for a study of shared clonotypes between healthy human individuals. Sequencing used immunoSEQ multiplex PCR; TCRdb keeps in-frame clones, though not all of them. The table lists about 470,000 clones, roughly 77% of them singletons. The CDR3 contains 14 residues. Germline V lookup: CDR1 SGDLS, CDR2 YYNGEE. The V and J ends lost 0 bases and 5 bases respectively, with 11 bases between them. V is TRBV9 and J is TRBJ1-2, with D unresolved. The source is a woman in her forties in good health. Some clones in this sample may be carry-over from other donors' samples. The specimen was PBMCs. CDR3 coding DNA: TGTGCCAGCAGCGTAGCTACGGCTTATTATGGCTACACCTTC. Its protein is CASSVATAYYGYTF.